One and the same sample provided the 18 T cell receptor beta chains below, sequenced in a study of cytomegalovirus exposure and HLA in healthy donors. Primers for the PCR totalled 60 Vbeta and 13 Jbeta. The data were produced by immunoSEQ multiplex PCR, yet TCRdb's version contains in-frame clones alone and is incomplete. This sample lists around 75,000 clones; its ten largest clones have 4% to 5.5%. The sample comprised PBMCs. The receptors derive from a man between 35 and 55 years old in good health and CMV-seronegative.

The V gene is TRBV6-4, the J gene TRBJ1-1; D remains ambiguous. This CDR3 is built from 13 residues. Germline V gives CDR1 MRHNA, CDR2 SNTAGT. The germline V and J ends were trimmed by 6 bases and 3 bases, with 11 bases remaining between them. As DNA, the CDR3 is TGTGCCAGCAGACCCCGGGAGTACACTGAAGCTTTCTTT. Translation: CASRPREYTEAFF.

The genes are TRBV4-3 and TRBJ1-1; a possible D gene is TRBD1 (6 bases). V lost 4 bases to trimming and J lost 4 bases, with 10 bases between them. Germline V CDR1 and CDR2: LGHNA, YSLEER. The CDR3 covers 13 residues. The DNA of the CDR3 is TGCGCCAGCAGCCGGGGGGGCACCACTGAAGCTTTCTTT. Translated, it gives CASSRGGTTEAFF.

The genes are TRBV7-2 and TRBJ2-2; the D is unclear. Trimming took 1 base from V and 0 from J, leaving 9 bases between them. The CDR3 spans 16 residues. The germline V gene encodes CDR1 SGHTA and CDR2 FQGNSA. CDR3: CASSLGFFANTGELFF. DNA for the CDR3: TGTGCCAGCAGCTTAGGTTTTTTCGCGAACACCGGGGAGCTGTTTTTT.

The rearrangement joins TRBV19 to TRBJ1-5, with D possibly being TRBD1 (5 bases). V shed 6 bases and J shed 3 bases, with 15 bases lying between them. Germline V CDR1 and CDR2: LNHDA, SQIVND (reference sequence). This CDR3 has 15 amino acids. The chain's CDR3 is CASRERQTNNQPQHF. The CDR3 nucleotides are TGTGCCAGTAGGGAGAGACAGACGAACAATCAGCCCCAGCATTTT.

The rearrangement joins TRBV11-3 to TRBJ2-1; 10 nucleotides align to TRBD1. This CDR3 comprises 16 residues. V was pared by 4 bases and J by 1 base, with 4 bases of the junction left unmatched. CDR1 is SGHNT and CDR2 is YENEEA in the germline V gene. This CDR3 reads CASSSTDRGSYNEQFF. The CDR3 nucleotides are TGTGCCAGCAGCTCTACGGACAGGGGGTCCTACAATGAGCAGTTCTTC.

The chain combines TRBV6-6 with TRBJ2-5, with 9 bases identical to TRBD1. The ends lost 3 bases at V and 5 bases at J; junction bases unmatched: 4. The CDR3 is made up of 14 amino acids. Per germline, CDR1 MNHNY and CDR2 SVGAGI (reference sequence). The CDR3 here is CASSYSTGGETQYF. CDR3 DNA: TGTGCCAGCAGTTATAGCACAGGGGGCGAGACCCAGTACTTC.

The rearrangement uses TRBV7-9 and TRBJ1-1; a weak D match, TRBD1 (5 bases). Trimming stripped 7 bases from V and 4 bases from J, with 10 bases between. Germline V gene data show CDR1 as SEHNR and CDR2 as FQNEAQ (reference sequence). The CDR3 is 12 amino acids. The CDR3 DNA reads TGTGCCAGCAACCTTGACAGCACTGAAGCTTTCTTT. Its protein is CASNLDSTEAFF.

The chain employs TRBV19 and TRBJ2-7; 9 bases fit TRBD1. The germline V gene encodes CDR1 LNHDA and CDR2 SQIVND (reference sequence). The junction had 14 bases not matched to a gene; V was cut back by 8 bases and J by 6 bases. The CDR3 consists of 15 residues. CDR3 sequence (DNA): TGTGCCAGTGGTGAGCCGGGACAGGGACGAGGCGAGCAGTACTTC. This sequence encodes CASGEPGQGRGEQYF.

This rearrangement joins TRBV7-2 to TRBJ2-1; a weak D match, TRBD2 (6 bases). The CDR3 is 15 residues long. In germline, CDR1 is SGHTA, CDR2 FQGNSA. The V gene lost 5 bases and the J gene lost 9 bases, with 20 bases spanning the gap. The CDR3 here is CASSRISGGVGEQFF. DNA of the CDR3: TGTGCCAGCAGCCGAATTAGCGGTGGGGTTGGTGAGCAGTTCTTC.

This chain joins TRBV28 and TRBJ2-5, with a weak D call TRBD2 (6 bases). The J call could be wrong; TRBJ2-7 is a better fit for the DNA end. CDR1 MDHEN and CDR2 SYDVKM come from the germline V gene. This CDR3 has 15 residues. The CDR3 is CASRFTGTSTYEQYF. CDR3 bases: TGTGCCAGCAGGTTTACCGGGACTTCGACCTACGAGCAGTACTTC.

This chain connects TRBV11-2 to TRBJ2-7; D might be TRBD1 (8 bases). The V and J ends lost 3 bases and 5 bases respectively, with 17 bases between them. CDR3 length: 15 residues. Germline-derived CDR1 and CDR2 are SGHAT and FQNNGV. CDR3 loop: CASSLRTGRADEQYF. The CDR3, as DNA: TGTGCCAGCAGCTTGCGGACAGGGAGGGCGGACGAGCAGTACTTC.

The V and J genes are TRBV7-2 and TRBJ1-4, with TRBD1 matching 9 bases. Germline V gene data show CDR1 as SGHTA and CDR2 as FQGNSA. V shed 5 bases and J 8 bases; nucleotides not matched to a gene: 3. The CDR3 consists of 13 residues. CDR3 loop: CASSTGTGEKLFF. The CDR3, as DNA: TGTGCCAGCAGCACGGGGACAGGGGAAAAACTGTTTTTT.

V gene TRBV9 combines with J gene TRBJ1-2; 7 bases fit TRBD1. This CDR3 has 16 amino acids. With V trimmed by 4 bases and J by 3 bases, 12 bases remained unmatched. Per the germline V gene, CDR1 is SGDLS and CDR2 is YYNGEE. CDR3 nucleotides: TGTGCCAGCAGCATCTCGCAGGGGGTAGAAGACTATGGCTACACCTTC. It encodes CASSISQGVEDYGYTF. Based on the CDR3 plus reference TRBV9 and TRBJ1-2, the full variable domain is DSGVTQTPKHLITATGQRVTLRCSPRSGDLSVYWYQQSLDQGLQFLIQYYNGEERAKGNILERFSAQQFPDLHSELNLSSLELGDSALYFCASSISQGVEDYGYTFGSGTRLTVV.

The rearrangement uses TRBV7-9 and TRBJ1-2; no reliable D call. The CDR3 is made up of 13 amino acids. V was shortened by 1 base and J by 5 bases, with 8 bases between the two germline ends. Germline loops: CDR1 SEHNR, CDR2 FQNEAQ (reference sequence). The CDR3 DNA is TGTGCCAGCAGCTTAGGAGTGGAGTATGGCTACACCTTC. Translation: CASSLGVEYGYTF.

The chain recombines TRBV12-5 with TRBJ2-7, with TRBD2 as a possible D gene (5 bases). Germline V gene data show CDR1 as LGHNT and CDR2 as FRNRAP. This CDR3 contains 16 residues. V lost 1 base and J 5 bases, leaving 18 bases between the germline ends. Here the CDR3 DNA reads TGTGCTAGTGGTTTGGGACCCGGAGAGGGTCTGGACGAGCAGTACTTC. It codes for CASGLGPGEGLDEQYF.

This rearrangement joins TRBV5-1 to TRBJ1-2; no clear D. V gave up 4 bases and J gave up 3 bases, with 16 bases separating them. CDR1 SGHRS and CDR2 YFSETQ come from the germline V gene. The CDR3 runs to 15 residues. CDR3 in DNA: TGCGCCAGCAGCCGTCAACCCCGGGGTGACTATGGCTACACCTTC. The encoded protein is CASSRQPRGDYGYTF.

The V gene is TRBV5-6, the J gene TRBJ2-2, with 7 positions matching TRBD1. Trimming at V came to 5 bases and at J to 7 bases, leaving 11 bases not matched to a gene. In germline, CDR1 is SGHDT, CDR2 YYEEEE. The length of the CDR3 is 15 residues. Here the CDR3 DNA reads TGTGCCAGCAGTCTGATAGACAGGGCTGGCGGGGAGCTGTTTTTT. This encodes CASSLIDRAGGELFF.

The chain joins TRBV12-5 to TRBJ2-2, with 7 positions matching TRBD1. V gave up 5 bases and J gave up 3 bases; unmatched junction bases: 15. This CDR3 has 18 amino acids. Germline CDR1 LGHNT, CDR2 FRNRAP. The CDR3 loop reads CASGPRQGAMGDTGELFF. The CDR3 DNA sequence: TGTGCTAGTGGTCCGCGACAGGGTGCTATGGGAGACACCGGGGAGCTGTTTTTT.